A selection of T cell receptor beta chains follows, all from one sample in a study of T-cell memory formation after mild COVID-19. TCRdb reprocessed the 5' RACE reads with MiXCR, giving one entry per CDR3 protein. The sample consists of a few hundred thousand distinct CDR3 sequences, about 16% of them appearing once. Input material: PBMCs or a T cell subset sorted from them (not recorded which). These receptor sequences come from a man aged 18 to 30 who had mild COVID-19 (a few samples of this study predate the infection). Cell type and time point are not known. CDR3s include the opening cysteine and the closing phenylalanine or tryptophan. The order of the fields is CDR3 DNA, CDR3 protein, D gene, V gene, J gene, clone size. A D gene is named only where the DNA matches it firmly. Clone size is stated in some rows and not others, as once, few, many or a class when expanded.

CDR3 DNA: TGTGCCAGCAGCCAATCTTGGCAGCCTATCTATGGCTACACCTTC
CDR3 protein: CASSQSWQPIYGYTF
D gene: NA
V gene: TRBV14
J gene: TRBJ1-2
clone size: NA

CDR3 DNA: TGTGCCAGCAGCTCGAGGACTAGCGGGAACACAGATACGCAGTATTTT
CDR3 protein: CASSSRTSGNTDTQYF
D gene: TRBD2
V gene: TRBV7-3
J gene: TRBJ2-3
clone size: many

CDR3 DNA: TGTGCCAGCAGCCCCCGGGACAGGGGCGACGGCTACACCTTC
CDR3 protein: CASSPRDRGDGYTF
D gene: TRBD1
V gene: TRBV11-2
J gene: TRBJ1-2
clone size: NA

CDR3 DNA: TGTGCCAGCAGCACCGTTCTAGCGGGGGGGCCTTATGAGCAGTTCTTC
CDR3 protein: CASSTVLAGGPYEQFF
D gene: TRBD2
V gene: TRBV5-4
J gene: TRBJ2-1
clone size: few

CDR3 DNA: TGTGCCACCAAGACAGCGAACACCGGGGAGCTGTTTTTT
CDR3 protein: CATKTANTGELFF
D gene: NA
V gene: TRBV21-1
J gene: TRBJ2-2
clone size: few

CDR3 DNA: TGTGCCAGCAGCTTAGGCGGGGGCTCATACAATGAGCAGTTCTTC
CDR3 protein: CASSLGGGSYNEQFF
D gene: NA
V gene: TRBV5-1
J gene: TRBJ2-1
clone size: many

CDR3 DNA: TGTGCCAGCAGTTACGGACCGAACACTGAAGCTTTCTTT
CDR3 protein: CASSYGPNTEAFF
D gene: NA
V gene: TRBV6-5
J gene: TRBJ1-1
clone size: NA

CDR3 DNA: TGTGCCAGCAGGGGGGCGCCTGGAAACACCATATATTTT
CDR3 protein: CASRGAPGNTIYF
D gene: NA
V gene: TRBV12-3/TRBV12-4
J gene: TRBJ1-3
clone size: few

CDR3 DNA: TGTGCCATACAGCGGGAGGGGGGACTCACTGAAGCTTTCTTT
CDR3 protein: CAIQREGGLTEAFF
D gene: NA
V gene: TRBV12-3/TRBV12-4
J gene: TRBJ1-1
clone size: few

CDR3 DNA: TGCAGCGTTGAGACTCGGAGCAAGCGCACAGATACGCAGTATTTT
CDR3 protein: CSVETRSKRTDTQYF
D gene: NA
V gene: TRBV29-1
J gene: TRBJ2-3
clone size: many

CDR3 DNA: TGCGCCAGCAGCCAAGTTGTGCAGGTGAAGAAACTGTTTTTT
CDR3 protein: CASSQVVQVKKLFF
D gene: NA
V gene: TRBV4-3
J gene: TRBJ1-4
clone size: few

CDR3 DNA: TGTGCCAGCAGACCCTACTTCGGAGGGAACACCGGGGAGCTGTTTTTT
CDR3 protein: CASRPYFGGNTGELFF
D gene: NA
V gene: TRBV6-1
J gene: TRBJ2-2
clone size: NA

CDR3 DNA: TGTGCCAGCAGCTCCCGGGGGACCCAGTACTTC
CDR3 protein: CASSSRGTQYF
D gene: NA
V gene: TRBV7-7
J gene: TRBJ2-5
clone size: NA

CDR3 DNA: TGTGCCAGCAGCTTGCCAGGGGGCGGGGAGCAGTACTTC
CDR3 protein: CASSLPGGGEQYF
D gene: TRBD1
V gene: TRBV7-9
J gene: TRBJ2-7
clone size: few

CDR3 DNA: TGTGCCAGCAGCTTAATCGGGCAGGTAGCCAAAAACATTCAGTACTTC
CDR3 protein: CASSLIGQVAKNIQYF
D gene: NA
V gene: TRBV7-2
J gene: TRBJ2-4
clone size: many

CDR3 DNA: TGTGCCAGCAGCTTGGTAGCACTAGCGGTACAAGAGACCCAGTACTTC
CDR3 protein: CASSLVALAVQETQYF
D gene: TRBD2
V gene: TRBV5-5
J gene: TRBJ2-5
clone size: few

CDR3 DNA: TGTGCCAGCAGCTTAGGTGCTAGCGGGGGGGCAAATGAGCAGTTCTTC
CDR3 protein: CASSLGASGGANEQFF
D gene: TRBD2
V gene: TRBV11-1
J gene: TRBJ2-1
clone size: few

CDR3 DNA: TGCAGTGCTCCGCCCCAGTCTAACTATGGCTACACCTTC
CDR3 protein: CSAPPQSNYGYTF
D gene: NA
V gene: TRBV20-1
J gene: TRBJ1-2
clone size: NA

CDR3 DNA: TGTGCCAGCACCTCACAGGGAGGAAGCTATGGCTACACCTTC
CDR3 protein: CASTSQGGSYGYTF
D gene: NA
V gene: TRBV7-9
J gene: TRBJ1-2
clone size: NA

CDR3 DNA: TGCGCCAGCAGCCAAGACGAATTTGCAACTAATGAAAAACTGTTTTTT
CDR3 protein: CASSQDEFATNEKLFF
D gene: NA
V gene: TRBV4-1
J gene: TRBJ1-4
clone size: NA

CDR3 DNA: TGTGCCAGCACCTTGGGCCTATTTGGCGGGGGCACAGATACGCAGTATTTT
CDR3 protein: CASTLGLFGGGTDTQYF
D gene: NA
V gene: TRBV6-2/TRBV6-3
J gene: TRBJ2-3
clone size: few

CDR3 DNA: TGTGCCATCAGTGATTCTAGGGGGGCTCAAGAGACCCAGTACTTC
CDR3 protein: CAISDSRGAQETQYF
D gene: NA
V gene: TRBV10-3
J gene: TRBJ2-5
clone size: NA

CDR3 DNA: TGTGCCAGCAATAACCAGAACACAGATACGCAGTATTTT
CDR3 protein: CASNNQNTDTQYF
D gene: NA
V gene: TRBV28
J gene: TRBJ2-3
clone size: NA

CDR3 DNA: TGTGCCAGCAGCCCGACCGGACAGGGAGGGCAGCCCCAGCATTTT
CDR3 protein: CASSPTGQGGQPQHF
D gene: TRBD1
V gene: TRBV7-2
J gene: TRBJ1-5
clone size: NA

CDR3 DNA: TGTGCCAGCAGTTTATTCGGGGGAGTCGGGGAGCTGTTTTTT
CDR3 protein: CASSLFGGVGELFF
D gene: NA
V gene: TRBV12-3/TRBV12-4
J gene: TRBJ2-2
clone size: NA

CDR3 DNA: TGTGCCAGCAGCTTTTTGACCTCTCCCAAAACTAGCACAGATACGCAGTATTTT
CDR3 protein: CASSFLTSPKTSTDTQYF
D gene: NA
V gene: TRBV5-6
J gene: TRBJ2-3
clone size: few

CDR3 DNA: TGTGCCAGTAGTATCGGTGATACGCAGTATTTT
CDR3 protein: CASSIGDTQYF
D gene: NA
V gene: TRBV19
J gene: TRBJ2-3
clone size: NA

CDR3 DNA: TGTGCCAGCAGCAACGTAAACACTGAAGCTTTCTTT
CDR3 protein: CASSNVNTEAFF
D gene: NA
V gene: TRBV6-2/TRBV6-3
J gene: TRBJ1-1
clone size: once

CDR3 DNA: TGCAGTGCTAGGGGGGGACAGGGGGACAATCAGCCCCAGCATTTT
CDR3 protein: CSARGGQGDNQPQHF
D gene: TRBD1
V gene: TRBV20-1
J gene: TRBJ1-5
clone size: NA

CDR3 DNA: TGTGCCAGCAGTGATACGGGGGACTACACCTTC
CDR3 protein: CASSDTGDYTF
D gene: NA
V gene: TRBV2
J gene: TRBJ1-2
clone size: NA

CDR3 DNA: TGCAGCGCCGGTGGTGAGGGACAAAAGGGCACTGAAGCTTTCTTT
CDR3 protein: CSAGGEGQKGTEAFF
D gene: NA
V gene: TRBV29-1
J gene: TRBJ1-1
clone size: few

CDR3 DNA: TGTGCCAGCACCCGGGGGGGTCGGGGGCCCCAGCATTTT
CDR3 protein: CASTRGGRGPQHF
D gene: NA
V gene: TRBV6-5
J gene: TRBJ1-5
clone size: NA

CDR3 DNA: TGTGCCAGCAGCCCTACAGGGATTCCTAACTATGGCTACACCTTC
CDR3 protein: CASSPTGIPNYGYTF
D gene: NA
V gene: TRBV11-2
J gene: TRBJ1-2
clone size: NA

CDR3 DNA: TGTGCCAGCAGCGTAAACAGGGGGCAATTGGGGACTGAAGCTTTCTTT
CDR3 protein: CASSVNRGQLGTEAFF
D gene: TRBD1
V gene: TRBV7-2
J gene: TRBJ1-1
clone size: NA

CDR3 DNA: TGTGCCAGCAGCGATGCGACAGGTTCTGGAAACACCATATATTTT
CDR3 protein: CASSDATGSGNTIYF
D gene: NA
V gene: TRBV5-4
J gene: TRBJ1-3
clone size: NA

CDR3 DNA: TGTGCCAGCAGTGATCTTAGCGGGCGGTTCACAGATACGCAGTATTTT
CDR3 protein: CASSDLSGRFTDTQYF
D gene: TRBD2
V gene: TRBV25-1
J gene: TRBJ2-3
clone size: NA

CDR3 DNA: TGTGCCAGCAGTCCCCAGGGGCTCCAAGCGTACGAGCAGTACTTC
CDR3 protein: CASSPQGLQAYEQYF
D gene: NA
V gene: TRBV12-3/TRBV12-4
J gene: TRBJ2-7
clone size: NA

CDR3 DNA: TGTGCCAGCAGTCGGGACAGTTCTAACTATGGCTACACCTTC
CDR3 protein: CASSRDSSNYGYTF
D gene: TRBD1
V gene: TRBV6-6
J gene: TRBJ1-2
clone size: NA

CDR3 DNA: TGTGCCAGCAGCGTCGGAAGGAGCTCCTACGAGCAGTACTTC
CDR3 protein: CASSVGRSSYEQYF
D gene: NA
V gene: TRBV9
J gene: TRBJ2-7
clone size: few

CDR3 DNA: TGTGCCAGCAGTATGGGGCTAGCGGGGGGGGCAGACACCGGGGAGCTGTTTTTT
CDR3 protein: CASSMGLAGGADTGELFF
D gene: TRBD2
V gene: TRBV6-1
J gene: TRBJ2-2
clone size: few

CDR3 DNA: TGTGCCAGCTCACCAACTAGCGGGGGTCGGAATGAGCAGTTCTTC
CDR3 protein: CASSPTSGGRNEQFF
D gene: TRBD2
V gene: TRBV18
J gene: TRBJ2-1
clone size: NA

CDR3 DNA: TGTGCCAGCAGTTCTGGCAGGGGCAATCAGCCCCAGCATTTT
CDR3 protein: CASSSGRGNQPQHF
D gene: NA
V gene: TRBV6-5
J gene: TRBJ1-5
clone size: few

CDR3 DNA: TGCGCCAGCAGCCAAGGGAACAACAGGGGGACAGATACGCAGTATTTT
CDR3 protein: CASSQGNNRGTDTQYF
D gene: TRBD1
V gene: TRBV4-1
J gene: TRBJ2-3
clone size: many

CDR3 DNA: TGCAGTGCTAGCAGGGCAACTTACGAGCAGTACTTC
CDR3 protein: CSASRATYEQYF
D gene: NA
V gene: TRBV20-1
J gene: TRBJ2-7
clone size: many

CDR3 DNA: TGTGCCAGCACTCCAGCGGGGAATAATGAGCAGTTCTTC
CDR3 protein: CASTPAGNNEQFF
D gene: TRBD2
V gene: TRBV28
J gene: TRBJ2-1
clone size: NA

CDR3 DNA: TGTGCCAGCAGCGTCGGGGGGGCCAACTCCGGGGAGCTGTTTTTT
CDR3 protein: CASSVGGANSGELFF
D gene: TRBD2
V gene: TRBV9
J gene: TRBJ2-2
clone size: NA